This T cell receptor (beta chain) appears in the sequencing data of a study of cytomegalovirus exposure and HLA in healthy donors. The sample holds a few counts of this clone. V shed 0 bases and J 5 bases; nucleotides not matched to a gene: 5. Germline CDR1 reads LGHNA; CDR2 reads YSLEER. The CDR3 has 15 residues. PCR used 60 Vbeta primers and 13 Jbeta primers. Assay: immunoSEQ multiplex PCR; the TCRdb copy retains only in-frame clones and omits some. Of 200,000 or so clones in the sample, around 75% were seen once. The TCR originated in a young woman in good health and CMV-seropositive. The chain combines TRBV4-3 with TRBJ2-7, with TRBD1 matching 9 bases. Sequenced input: PBMCs. CDR3 amino acids: CASSQDGDRVNEQYF. The CDR3 region has the DNA TGCGCCAGCAGCCAAGACGGGGACAGGGTCAACGAGCAGTACTTC.